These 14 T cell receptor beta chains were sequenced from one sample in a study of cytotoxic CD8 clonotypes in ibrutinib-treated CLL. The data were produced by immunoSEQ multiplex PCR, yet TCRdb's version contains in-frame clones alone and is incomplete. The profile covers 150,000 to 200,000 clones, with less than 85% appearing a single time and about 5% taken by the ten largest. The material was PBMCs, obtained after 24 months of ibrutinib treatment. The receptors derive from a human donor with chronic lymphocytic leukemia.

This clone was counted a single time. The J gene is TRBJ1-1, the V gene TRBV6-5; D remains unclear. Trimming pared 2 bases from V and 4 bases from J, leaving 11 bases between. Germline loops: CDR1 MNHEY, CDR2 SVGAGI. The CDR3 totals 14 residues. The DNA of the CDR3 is TGTGCCAGCAGTTACCAGGACGGGAGCACTGAAGCTTTCTTT. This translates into CASSYQDGSTEAFF.

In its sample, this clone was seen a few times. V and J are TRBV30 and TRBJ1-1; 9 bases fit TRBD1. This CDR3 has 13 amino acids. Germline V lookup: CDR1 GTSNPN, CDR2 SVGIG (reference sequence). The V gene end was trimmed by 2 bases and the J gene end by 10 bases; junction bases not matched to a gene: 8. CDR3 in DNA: TGTGCCTGGAGTTTACAGGGGGCGGTTCGAGCTTTCTTT. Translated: CAWSLQGAVRAFF.

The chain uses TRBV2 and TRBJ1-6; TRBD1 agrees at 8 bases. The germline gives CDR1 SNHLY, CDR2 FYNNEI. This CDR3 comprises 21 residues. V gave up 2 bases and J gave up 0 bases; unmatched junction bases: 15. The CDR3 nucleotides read TGTGCCAGCAGTGAAAGACAGGGGCCGCTTACAGGGAGCTCCTATAATTCACCCCTCCACTTT. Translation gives CASSERQGPLTGSSYNSPLHF. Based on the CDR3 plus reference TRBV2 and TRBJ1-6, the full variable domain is EPEVTQTPSHQVTQMGQEVILRCVPISNHLYFYWYRQILGQKVEFLVSFYNNEISEKSEIFDDQFSVERPDGSNFTLKIRSTKLEDSAMYFCASSERQGPLTGSSYNSPLHFGNGTRLTVT.

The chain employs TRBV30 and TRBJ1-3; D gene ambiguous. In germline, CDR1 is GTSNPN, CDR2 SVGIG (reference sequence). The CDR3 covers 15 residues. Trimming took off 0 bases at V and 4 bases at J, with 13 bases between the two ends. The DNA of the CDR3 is TGTGCCTGGAGTGTAGGCGTAGGGTTAGGAAACACCATATATTTT. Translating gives CAWSVGVGLGNTIYF.

CDR3 DNA: TGTGCCAGTAGTTCGGTAGCGGGAGGAACCTACGAGCAGTACTTC. Protein sequence: CASSSVAGGTYEQYF. The chain is built from TRBV19 and TRBJ2-7, with 10 positions matching TRBD2. Germline values: CDR1 LNHDA, CDR2 SQIVND (reference sequence). The V gene end was trimmed by 5 bases and the J gene end by 2 bases; junction bases not matched to a gene: 6. This CDR3 has 15 amino acids.

The chain's CDR3 is CASSLRASGANVLTF. As DNA, the CDR3 is TGTGCCAGCAGCTTGAGGGCGTCTGGGGCCAACGTCCTGACTTTC. The rearrangement joins TRBV5-6 to TRBJ2-6; no definite D call. The CDR3 length is 15 residues. Germline assignment: CDR1 SGHDT and CDR2 YYEEEE. V shed 1 base and J shed 1 base, with 6 bases lying between them.

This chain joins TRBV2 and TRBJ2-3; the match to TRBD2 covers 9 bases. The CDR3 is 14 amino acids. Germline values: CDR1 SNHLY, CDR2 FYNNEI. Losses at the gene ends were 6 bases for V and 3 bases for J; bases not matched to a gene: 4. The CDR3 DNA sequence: TGTGCCAGCAGCCGACTAGCGGAGACAGATACGCAGTATTTT. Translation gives CASSRLAETDTQYF. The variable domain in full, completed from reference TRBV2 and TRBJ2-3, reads EPEVTQTPSHQVTQMGQEVILRCVPISNHLYFYWYRQILGQKVEFLVSFYNNEISEKSEIFDDQFSVERPDGSNFTLKIRSTKLEDSAMYFCASSRLAETDTQYFGPGTRLTVL.

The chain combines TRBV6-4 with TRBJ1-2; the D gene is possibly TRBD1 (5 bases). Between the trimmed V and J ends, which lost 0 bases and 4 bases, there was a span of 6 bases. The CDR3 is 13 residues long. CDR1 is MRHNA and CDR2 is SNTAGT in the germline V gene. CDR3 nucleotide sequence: TGTGCCAGCAGTGACTCGGGGACCTATGGCTACACCTTC. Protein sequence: CASSDSGTYGYTF.

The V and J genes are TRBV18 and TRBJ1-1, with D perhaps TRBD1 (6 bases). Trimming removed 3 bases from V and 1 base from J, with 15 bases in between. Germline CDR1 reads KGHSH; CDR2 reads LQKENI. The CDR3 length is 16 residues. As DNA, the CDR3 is TGTGCCAGCTCACCGTCTAGCGGGACACCGAACACTGAAGCTTTCTTT. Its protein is CASSPSSGTPNTEAFF.

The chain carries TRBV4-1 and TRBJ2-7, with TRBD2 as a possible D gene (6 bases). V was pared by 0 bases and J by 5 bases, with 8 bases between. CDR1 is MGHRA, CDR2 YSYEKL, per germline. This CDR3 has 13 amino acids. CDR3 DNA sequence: TGCGCCAGCAGCCAAGAGACTAGGGACGAGCAGTACTTC. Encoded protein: CASSQETRDEQYF.

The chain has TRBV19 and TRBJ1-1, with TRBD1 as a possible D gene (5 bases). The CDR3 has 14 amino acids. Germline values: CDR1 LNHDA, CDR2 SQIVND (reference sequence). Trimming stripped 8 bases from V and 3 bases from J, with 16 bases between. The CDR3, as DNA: TGTGCCAGTCTCACCGGGGCGATGGACACTGAAGCTTTCTTT. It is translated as CASLTGAMDTEAFF.

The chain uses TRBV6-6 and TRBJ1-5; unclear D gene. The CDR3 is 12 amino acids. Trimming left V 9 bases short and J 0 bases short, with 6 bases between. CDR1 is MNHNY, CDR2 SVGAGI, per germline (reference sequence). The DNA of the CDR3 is TGTGCCAGTTTAGGTAGCAATCAGCCCCAGCATTTT. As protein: CASLGSNQPQHF.

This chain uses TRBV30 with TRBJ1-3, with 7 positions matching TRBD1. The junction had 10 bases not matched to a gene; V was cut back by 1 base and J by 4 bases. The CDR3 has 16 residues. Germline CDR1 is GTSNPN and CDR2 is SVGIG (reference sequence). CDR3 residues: CAWSAHSPGQGNTIYF. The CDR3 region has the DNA TGTGCCTGGAGTGCACATTCACCGGGACAGGGAAACACCATATATTTT.

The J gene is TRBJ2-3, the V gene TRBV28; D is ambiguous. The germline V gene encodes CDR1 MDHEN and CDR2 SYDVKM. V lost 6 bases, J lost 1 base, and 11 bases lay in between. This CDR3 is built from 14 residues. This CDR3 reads CASSLGPGTDTQYF. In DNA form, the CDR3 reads TGTGCCAGCAGCCTCGGACCGGGCACAGATACGCAGTATTTT.